This T cell receptor beta chain comes out of a study of T cell responses to AZD1222 COVID-19 vaccine. As for the study in general: Second-dose intervals of approximately 4 or approximately 12 weeks were pooled.

Note on this clone: No antigen is known for it.

Study-level results: Regions left unmutated in variants are reportedly the target of nearly half of spike-specific TCRs. Most donors were white British, females outnumbered males, and clonal diversity was possibly underestimated.

Only in-frame clones appear in the TCRdb table, and some are missing; sequencing was by immunoSEQ multiplex PCR. Among about 150,000 clones listed, around 89% were seen once. Here the sequenced sample was peripheral blood, taken on day 0 of AZD1222 vaccination. This clonotype was sampled from an adult in good health.

The CDR3 DNA sequence: TGTGCCAGCAGCTCAGCAGGGAGCTCCTACGAGCAGTACTTC. Protein sequence: CASSSAGSSYEQYF. The V and J genes are TRBV5-5 and TRBJ2-7; D tentatively fits TRBD1 or TRBD2 (5 bases each). Germline CDR1 and CDR2: SGHKS and YYEKEE (reference sequence). V was pared by 3 bases and J by 0 bases, with 10 bases between. The CDR3 has 14 amino acids. Full variable domain (outside the CDR3, taken from reference TRBV5-5 and TRBJ2-7): DAGVTQSPTHLIKTRGQQVTLRCSPISGHKSVSWYQQVLGQGPQFIFQYYEKEERGRGNFPDRFSARQFPNYSSELNVNALLLGDSALYLCASSSAGSSYEQYFGPGTRLTVT.